This is a list of T cell receptor beta chains from one sample in a study of tumor and adjacent non-tumor tissue in lung cancer. From the multiplex PCR reads, TCRdb called clonotypes with MiXCR, one entry per CDR3 protein. Found here are some 99,000 distinct CDR3 sequences, around 57% of them singletons; the top ten hold around a fifth. The source material was distant non-tumor lung tissue. These receptors originate from a man aged 60 to 75 with non-small cell lung cancer. The CDR3 runs from the conserved cysteine through the conserved F or W. Fields, in order: CDR3 protein, CDR3 DNA, D gene, J gene, V gene, clone size. A D gene is named only where the DNA matches it firmly. Clone size, where shown, is once, few, many, or a class for clones that have expanded.

CTSSPGPDLANYEQYF | TGTACCAGCAGCCCAGGCCCCGACCTCGCTAACTACGAGCAGTATTTC | - | TRBJ2-7 | TRBV7-8 | -
CSAATGAPNTEAFF | TGCAGTGCAGCCACAGGGGCGCCGAACACTGAAGCTTTCTTT | TRBD1 | TRBJ1-1 | TRBV20-1 | -
CSGWVGETQYF | TGCAGCGGGTGGGTAGGAGAGACCCAGTACTTC | - | TRBJ2-5 | TRBV29-1 | many
CAISRDRDLSDEQYF | TGTGCCATCAGCCGAGACAGGGACCTCTCCGACGAGCAGTACTTC | TRBD1 | TRBJ2-7 | TRBV9 | -
CSTRDQWAYNEQFF | TGCAGTACTAGAGACCAATGGGCCTACAATGAGCAGTTCTTC | - | TRBJ2-1 | TRBV20-1 | -
CASSYSTASSYEQYF | TGTGCCAGCAGTTACTCGACGGCCAGCTCCTACGAGCAGTACTTC | - | TRBJ2-7 | TRBV6-5 | -
CASSQESDAERYF | TGCGCCAGCAGCCAAGAAAGTGATGCTGAGCGGTACTTC | - | TRBJ2-7 | TRBV4-3 | once
CASRDRASYTESFF | TGTGCCAGCAGGGATAGGGCTTCGTACACTGAATCTTTCTTT | - | TRBJ1-1 | TRBV6-5 | -
CASSPWGTLAEYEQYF | TGTGCCAGCAGCCCTTGGGGGACTCTGGCTGAATACGAGCAGTACTTC | - | TRBJ2-7 | TRBV7-2 | -
CASSFTSEASHNEQFF | TGTGCCAGCAGCTTTACTAGCGAGGCTTCCCACAATGAGCAGTTCTTC | TRBD2 | TRBJ2-1 | TRBV5-6 | once
CASCLARLDAYTF | TGTGCGAGCTGCTTAGCCAGGTTGGATGCCTACACCTTC | - | TRBJ1-2 | TRBV11-3 | -
CASSLQAGPRFF | TGTGCCAGCAGCTTACAAGCGGGACCCCGGTTCTTC | TRBD2 | TRBJ2-1 | TRBV11-2 | -
CASSQGTCDLAKNIQYF | TGCGCCAGCAGCCAGGGGACTTGCGATCTAGCCAAAAACATTCAGTACTTC | - | TRBJ2-4 | TRBV4-3 | -
CASSSMKTQYF | TGTGCCAGCAGCTCCATGAAGACCCAGTACTTC | - | TRBJ2-5 | TRBV6-5 | many
CGVRAGHHSGNTIYF | TGCGGCGTTCGAGCGGGACATCACTCTGGTAACACCATATATTTT | - | TRBJ1-3 | TRBV29-1 | -